Described below is a single T cell receptor beta chain sequence and its context. This clonotype counts as medium-sized (0.01 to 0.1%). Which antigen it targets is not known. Base-call qualities are not available, and no considerably larger clone is one nucleotide away. These data are taken from a study of molecular identifiers for immune sequencing clone quantification listed by TCRdb under 2018. About the study as a whole: For a replicate experiment, RNA from roughly 20,000 or 100,000 naive CD8 T cells was divided into five aliquots, of which four were sequenced. This methods study benchmarked molecular-identifier clustering-based TCR repertoire sequencing (MIDCIRS) and TCR RNA copy counting, using CD8 T cells to do so. Results and caveats for the whole study, not just this receptor: The naive libraries included spiked-in Jurkat TCR RNA (roughly nine copies' worth), and this RNA is not part of the donor repertoire. Identical TCR molecules sharing a barcode could cause highly expanded clone sizes to be underestimated. When barcode sub-clustering was omitted, TCR diversity was inflated by chimeric consensus sequences, with chimeras reaching as high as 47%. In CMV-specific effector cells, over 99% of molecules were held by clones above 20 RNA copies, whereas under 1% of molecules were held by such clones in naive cells. About 3 recovered TCR RNA copies per cell were obtained by modeling, versus roughly 10 by digital PCR, implying a capture efficiency of 25% to 30%. Even against a background of 750,000 to 1,000,000 naive CD8 T cells, spiked-in Jurkat TCR RNA amounting to a single cell's worth was reported to be detectable.

Library prep was done by PCR. Sequencing instrument: Illumina HiSeq 4000. Bulk TCR libraries were made following a previously described method, with the TCR primers given in Table S5. The Qiagen AllPrep DNA/RNA kit was used to purify total RNA. Reads from multiple sequencing runs of the same library were pooled before analysis. The authors' pipeline ran thus. Reads were retained only if their TCR constant sequence matched exactly, and those retained reads were trimmed to 150 nt and grouped according to their 12-nt molecular barcodes. Reads in each barcode group were sub-clustered using a 15% Levenshtein threshold, and a quality-weighted consensus sequence was built for each RNA molecule. Non-functional sequences were removed, as were lower-count sequences one edit away from another. Based on fitting two negative binomial distributions, any barcode sub-cluster with under 20% of the maximum read count was discarded. TCRdb trimmed public reads at Q25 via fastp, called clones via MiXCR and kept in-frame beta chains. Every entry covers one CDR3 protein and lists the most common genes and DNA from its rows. What appears here as the V and J calls and clone size reflects TCRdb's work, not the paper's. The sample table shows more than 10,000 distinct CDR3 sequences, and 15% to 20% are seen once. The ten largest clonotypes hold approximately 1.6% of the sample.

CDR1 and CDR2 (SGHNT, YYREEE) derive from the germline V gene (reference sequence). Clipping removes 5 bases from V and 4 bases from J, with 10 as the unmatched junction base count. The CDR3 contains 15 residues, cysteine and phenylalanine counted. Of the read, only the CDR3 DNA is kept; its 45 bases are in frame from base 1. Libraries of naive CD8 T cells were built from anywhere between about 18,000 and 1,000,000 sorted cells, with 10%, 30% or 50% of the purified RNA used. On a BD FACSAria II, naive CD8 T cells were FACS-sorted as CD8+CD4-CCR7+CD45RA+ and collected into RLT Plus buffer. To test detection sensitivity, Jurkat RNA equivalent to about ten TCR copies was spiked into samples of roughly 18,000-1,000,000 naive CD8 T cells. CD8 T cells were enriched with RosetteSep CD8+ T Cell Enrichment Cocktail and Ficoll-Paque, followed by ACK red cell lysis.

The sample comprised naive CD8+ T cells from blood, with Jurkat cell RNA spiked in. Taken with the paper, the label for cell subset or site translates to: FACS-sorted CD8+CD4-CCR7+CD45RA+ naive T cells. The source is a human donor in good health. Some libraries in this study had Jurkat cell RNA spiked in. The rearrangement joined TRBV5-4 to TRBJ2-3; 7 central nucleotides agree with TRBD2. The DNA sequence reads TGTGCCAGCAGTACCGCGGGAGCAGTGGCAGATACGCAGTATTTT. Translated, this gives CASSTAGAVADTQYF.